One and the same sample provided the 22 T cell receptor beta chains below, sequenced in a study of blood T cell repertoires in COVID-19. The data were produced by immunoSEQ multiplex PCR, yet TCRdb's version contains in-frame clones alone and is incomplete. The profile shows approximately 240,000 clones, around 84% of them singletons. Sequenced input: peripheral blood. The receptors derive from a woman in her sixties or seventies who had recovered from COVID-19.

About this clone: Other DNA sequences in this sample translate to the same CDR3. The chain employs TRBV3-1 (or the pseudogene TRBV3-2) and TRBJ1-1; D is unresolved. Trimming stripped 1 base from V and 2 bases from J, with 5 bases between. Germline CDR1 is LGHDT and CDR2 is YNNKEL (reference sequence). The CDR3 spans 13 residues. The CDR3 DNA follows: TGTGCCAGCAGCCAAGGACTCAACACTGAAGCTTTCTTT. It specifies CASSQGLNTEAFF.

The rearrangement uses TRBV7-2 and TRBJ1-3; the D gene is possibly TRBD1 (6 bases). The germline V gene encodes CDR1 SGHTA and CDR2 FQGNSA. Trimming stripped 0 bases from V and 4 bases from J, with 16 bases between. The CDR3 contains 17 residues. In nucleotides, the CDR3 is TGTGCCAGCAGCTTAGCCCCGGGCAGGGGTGGCGGAAACACCATATATTTT. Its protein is CASSLAPGRGGGNTIYF.

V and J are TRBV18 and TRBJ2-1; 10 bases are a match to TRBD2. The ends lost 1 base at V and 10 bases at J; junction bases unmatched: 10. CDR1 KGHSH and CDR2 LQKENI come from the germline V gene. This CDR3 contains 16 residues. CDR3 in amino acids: CASSPLLSTSGDEQFF. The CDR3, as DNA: TGTGCCAGCTCACCACTCCTAAGTACTAGCGGGGACGAGCAGTTCTTC.

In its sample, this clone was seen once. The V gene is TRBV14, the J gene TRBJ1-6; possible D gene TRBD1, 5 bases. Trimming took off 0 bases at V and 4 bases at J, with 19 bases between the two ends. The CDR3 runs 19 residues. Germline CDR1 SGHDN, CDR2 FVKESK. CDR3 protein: CASSQDQISDSYYNSPLHF. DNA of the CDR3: TGTGCCAGCAGCCAAGACCAAATCTCAGACAGCTATTATAATTCACCCCTCCACTTT. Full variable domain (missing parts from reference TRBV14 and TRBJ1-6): EAGVTQFPSHSVIEKGQTVTLRCDPISGHDNLYWYRRVMGKEIKFLLHFVKESKQDESGMPNNRFLAERTGGTYSTLKVQPAELEDSGVYFCASSQDQISDSYYNSPLHFGNGTRLTVT.

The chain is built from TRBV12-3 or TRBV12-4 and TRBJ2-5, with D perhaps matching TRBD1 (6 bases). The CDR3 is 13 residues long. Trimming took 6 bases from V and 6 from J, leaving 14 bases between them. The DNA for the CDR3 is TGTGCCAGCAGCCCTCAGGGGATACAGACCCAGTACTTC. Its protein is CASSPQGIQTQYF.

CDR3: CASSQGLAGEGTQYF. The CDR3 region has the DNA TGTGCCAGCAGCCAGGGACTAGCGGGGGAAGGGACCCAGTACTTC. V usage is TRBV11-2 and J usage is TRBJ2-5, with 14 nucleotides matching TRBD2. The CDR3 runs 15 residues. Looked up from germline, CDR1 is SGHAT and CDR2 is FQNNGV. The V gene end was trimmed by 5 bases and the J gene end by 7 bases; junction bases not matched to a gene: 6.

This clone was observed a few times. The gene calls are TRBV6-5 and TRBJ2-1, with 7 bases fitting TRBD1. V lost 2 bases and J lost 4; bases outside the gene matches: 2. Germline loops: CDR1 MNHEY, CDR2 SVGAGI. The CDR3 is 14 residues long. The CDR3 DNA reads TGTGCCAGCAGTTACAACAGGGGTTACAATGAGCAGTTCTTC. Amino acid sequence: CASSYNRGYNEQFF.

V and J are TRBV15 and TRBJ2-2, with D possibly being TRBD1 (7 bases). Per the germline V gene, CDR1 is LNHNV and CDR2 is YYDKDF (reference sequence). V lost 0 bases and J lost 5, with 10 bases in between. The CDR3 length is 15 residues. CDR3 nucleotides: TGTGCCACCAGCAGAGACAGGGGGGAAACCGGGGAGCTGTTTTTT. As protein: CATSRDRGETGELFF. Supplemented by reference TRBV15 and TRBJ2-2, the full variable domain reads DAMVIQNPRYQVTQFGKPVTLSCSQTLNHNVMYWYQQKSSQAPKLLFHYYDKDFNNEADTPDNFQSRRPNTSFCFLDIRSPGLGDTAMYLCATSRDRGETGELFFGEGSRLTVL.

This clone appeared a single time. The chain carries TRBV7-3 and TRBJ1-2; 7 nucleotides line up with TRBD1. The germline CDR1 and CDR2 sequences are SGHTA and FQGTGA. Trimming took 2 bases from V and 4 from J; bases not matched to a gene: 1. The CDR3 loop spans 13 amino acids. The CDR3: CASSLPGGYGYTF. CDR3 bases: TGTGCCAGCAGCTTACCAGGGGGCTATGGCTACACCTTC.

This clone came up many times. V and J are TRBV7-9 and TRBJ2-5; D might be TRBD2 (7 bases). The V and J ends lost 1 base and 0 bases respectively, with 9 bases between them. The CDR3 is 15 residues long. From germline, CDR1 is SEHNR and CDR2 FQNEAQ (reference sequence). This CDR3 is CASSLEGGHQETQYF. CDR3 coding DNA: TGTGCCAGCAGCTTAGAGGGGGGGCACCAAGAGACCCAGTACTTC.

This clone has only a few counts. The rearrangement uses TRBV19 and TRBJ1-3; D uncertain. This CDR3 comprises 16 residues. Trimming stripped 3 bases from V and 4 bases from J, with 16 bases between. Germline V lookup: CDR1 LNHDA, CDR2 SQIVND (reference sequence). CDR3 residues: CASSIRRSSSGNTIYF. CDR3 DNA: TGTGCCAGTAGTATTCGACGGAGCTCTTCCGGAAACACCATATATTTT.

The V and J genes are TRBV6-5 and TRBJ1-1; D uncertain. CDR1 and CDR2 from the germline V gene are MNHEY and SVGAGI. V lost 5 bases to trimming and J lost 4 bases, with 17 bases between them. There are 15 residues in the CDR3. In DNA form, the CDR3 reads TGTGCCAGCAGTCGGAATTTGGGCGGAGGCACTGAAGCTTTCTTT. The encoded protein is CASSRNLGGGTEAFF.

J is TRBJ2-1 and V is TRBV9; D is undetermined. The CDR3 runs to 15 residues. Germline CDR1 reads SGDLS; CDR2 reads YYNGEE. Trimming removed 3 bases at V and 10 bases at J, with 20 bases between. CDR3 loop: CASSAPPGLDREQFF. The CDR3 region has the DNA TGTGCCAGCAGCGCCCCTCCAGGTCTCGATAGAGAGCAGTTCTTC.

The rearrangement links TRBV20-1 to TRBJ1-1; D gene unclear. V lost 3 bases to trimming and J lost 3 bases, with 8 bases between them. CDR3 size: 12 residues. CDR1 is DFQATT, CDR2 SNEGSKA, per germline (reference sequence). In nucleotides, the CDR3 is TGCAGTGCTAGTCTTCGTGACACTGAAGCTTTCTTT. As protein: CSASLRDTEAFF.

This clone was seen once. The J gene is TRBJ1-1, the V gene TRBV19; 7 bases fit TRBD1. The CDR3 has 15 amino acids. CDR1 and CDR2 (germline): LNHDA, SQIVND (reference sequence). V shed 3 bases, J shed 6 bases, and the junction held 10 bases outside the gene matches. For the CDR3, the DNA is TGTGCCAGTAGTATCCCCGGGACAGTAGCACCTGAAGCTTTCTTT. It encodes CASSIPGTVAPEAFF.

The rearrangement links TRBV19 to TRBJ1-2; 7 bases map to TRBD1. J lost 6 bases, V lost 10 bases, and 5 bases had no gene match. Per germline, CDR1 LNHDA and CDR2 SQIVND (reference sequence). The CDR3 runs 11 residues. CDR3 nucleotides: TGTGCCAATTCGACAGGGAATGGCTACACCTTC. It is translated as CANSTGNGYTF.

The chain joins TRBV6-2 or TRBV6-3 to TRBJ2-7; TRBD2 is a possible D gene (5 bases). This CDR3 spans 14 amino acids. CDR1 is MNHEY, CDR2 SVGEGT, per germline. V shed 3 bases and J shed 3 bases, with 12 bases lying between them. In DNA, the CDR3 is TGTGCCAGCAGTTATGGAGGTTCGGGCTACGAGCAGTACTTC. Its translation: CASSYGGSGYEQYF.

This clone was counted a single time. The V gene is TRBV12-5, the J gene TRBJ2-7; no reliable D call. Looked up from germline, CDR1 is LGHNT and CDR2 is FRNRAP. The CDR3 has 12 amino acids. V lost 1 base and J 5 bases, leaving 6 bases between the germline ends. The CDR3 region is CASGLGSDEQYF. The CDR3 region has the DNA TGTGCTAGTGGTTTGGGGTCAGACGAGCAGTACTTC.

CDR3 protein: CSALQGEAWGYTF. CDR3 sequence (DNA): TGCAGCGCCCTACAGGGGGAAGCGTGGGGCTACACCTTC. The rearrangement links TRBV29-1 to TRBJ1-2; the match to TRBD1 covers 8 bases. CDR3 length: 13 residues. CDR1 is SQVTM, CDR2 ANQGSEA, per germline. Germline trimming cut 7 bases from V and 8 bases from J; bases unmatched to any gene: 12.

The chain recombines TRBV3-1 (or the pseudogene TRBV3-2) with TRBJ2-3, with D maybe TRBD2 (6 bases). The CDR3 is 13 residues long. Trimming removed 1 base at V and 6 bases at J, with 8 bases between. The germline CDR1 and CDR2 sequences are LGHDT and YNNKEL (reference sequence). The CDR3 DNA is TGTGCCAGCAGCCAAGGGGGGGTGGATACGCAGTATTTT. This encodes CASSQGGVDTQYF.

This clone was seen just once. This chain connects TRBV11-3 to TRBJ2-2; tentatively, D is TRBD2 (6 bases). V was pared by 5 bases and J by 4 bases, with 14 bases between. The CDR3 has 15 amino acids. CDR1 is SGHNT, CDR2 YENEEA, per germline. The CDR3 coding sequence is TGTGCCAGCAGCCCTTGGCGGGGTGGCACCGGGGAGCTGTTTTTT. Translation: CASSPWRGGTGELFF.

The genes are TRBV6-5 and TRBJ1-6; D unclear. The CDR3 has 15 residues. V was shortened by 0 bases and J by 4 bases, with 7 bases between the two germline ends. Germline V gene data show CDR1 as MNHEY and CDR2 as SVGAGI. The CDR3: CASSYSNRYNSPLHF. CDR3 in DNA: TGTGCCAGCAGTTACTCGAACAGATATAATTCACCCCTCCACTTT.